The 16 T cell receptor beta chains in this list originate from one sample, sequenced in a study of read filtering for tumor transcriptome and immune sequencing. This library used roughly 370 ng RNA and molecular barcoded adaptors spanning alpha/delta and beta/gamma chains. TCRdb re-analysed the reads in MiXCR, keeping a single row per CDR3 protein. The repertoire holds 85,000 to 100,000 distinct CDR3 sequences, with roughly 21% as singletons. The source material was a population of CD138-negative cells sorted from bone marrow. Every receptor here comes from a donor at least 40 years old with multiple myeloma.

This clonotype showed up many times. The chain recombines TRBV28 with TRBJ2-5; TRBD2 is a possible D gene (6 bases). CDR1 is MDHEN and CDR2 is SYDVKM in the germline V gene. The V gene lost 0 bases and the J gene lost 5 bases, with 13 bases spanning the gap. The CDR3 loop spans 15 amino acids. CDR3 sequence: CASSLWRGSSETQYF. The CDR3 nucleotides read TGTGCCAGCAGTTTATGGCGGGGTTCATCGGAGACCCAGTACTTC. Full variable domain (outside the CDR3, taken from reference TRBV28 and TRBJ2-5): DVKVTQSSRYLVKRTGEKVFLECVQDMDHENMFWYRQDPGLGLRLIYFSYDVKMKEKGDIPEGYSVSREKKERFSLILESASTNQTSMYLCASSLWRGSSETQYFGPGTRLLVL.

This clonotype has more than one count but fewer than ten. The chain combines TRBV5-1 with TRBJ1-1, with no clear D. Trimming removed 0 bases from V and 5 bases from J, with 14 bases in between. This CDR3 spans 15 amino acids. CDR1 and CDR2 from the germline V gene are SGHRS and YFSETQ. The CDR3 DNA follows: TGCGCCAGCAGCTTGGTACCTCCTAGAGGGACTGAAGCTTTCTTT. As protein: CASSLVPPRGTEAFF.

On this clonotype itself: One base away lies a much larger clone, so this may be a sequencing read error. The J gene is TRBJ2-5, the V gene TRBV6-6; D may be TRBD1 (8 bases). The germline CDR1 and CDR2 sequences are MNHNY and SVGAGI (reference sequence). CDR3 length equals 15 residues. V was pared by 2 bases and J by 7 bases, with 17 bases between. The chain's CDR3 is CASSYTLDREGTQYF. The CDR3 DNA sequence: TGTGCCAGCAGTTACACACTGGACAGGGAGGGGACCCAGTACTTC.

This rearrangement joins TRBV2 to TRBJ2-3, with 7 bases aligning to TRBD1. The V and J ends lost 10 bases and 3 bases, in that order; junction bases with no gene match: 16. Germline V gene lookup returns CDR1 SNHLY and CDR2 FYNNEI. The CDR3 extends over 16 amino acids. The DNA of the CDR3 is TGTGCCAACCACCGGACAGGAGGTGTTCCAACAGATACGCAGTATTTT. Protein sequence: CANHRTGGVPTDTQYF.

This clonotype was recorded only once. The chain carries TRBV15 and TRBJ1-5; a weak D match, TRBD1 (5 bases). Germline V gives CDR1 LNHNV, CDR2 YYDKDF (reference sequence). Trimming left V 2 bases short and J 1 base short, with 12 bases between. The length of the CDR3 is 16 residues. This CDR3 reads CATSRSQGMSNQPQHF. The CDR3 DNA reads as TGTGCCACCAGCAGATCTCAGGGTATGAGCAATCAGCCCCAGCATTTT.

This clonotype was observed many times. The rearrangement links TRBV14 to TRBJ2-5; 9 bases align to TRBD1. The CDR3 is made up of 15 amino acids. Germline CDR1 and CDR2: SGHDN and FVKESK. Trimming removed 2 bases from V and 5 bases from J; junction bases left unmatched: 6. DNA of the CDR3: TGTGCCAGCAGCCAACTAAACAGGGGGCGGGAGACCCAGTACTTC. It is translated as CASSQLNRGRETQYF.

In regard to this clonotype: A clone one base away is much larger, so this may be a read error. The rearrangement uses TRBV7-9 and TRBJ1-1, with D tentatively TRBD1 (5 bases). Germline V gene lookup returns CDR1 SEHNR and CDR2 FQNEAQ (reference sequence). The V gene lost 8 bases and the J gene lost 1 base, with 14 bases spanning the gap. This CDR3 spans 14 amino acids. The CDR3 spells CASLRFGQNTEAFF. The CDR3 DNA is TGTGCCAGCCTCCGGTTCGGACAGAACACTGAAGCTTTCTTT.

This clonotype was observed a handful of times. V is TRBV27 and J is TRBJ1-2, with D perhaps TRBD1 (5 bases). The germline V gene encodes CDR1 MNHEY and CDR2 SMNVEV (reference sequence). This CDR3 spans 13 amino acids. Trimming pared 6 bases from V and 6 bases from J, leaving 14 bases between. This CDR3 reads CASRVTGSDGYTF. The CDR3 DNA is TGTGCCAGCAGAGTAACAGGATCGGATGGCTACACCTTC.

This clonotype came up a few times. The V gene is TRBV19, the J gene TRBJ1-4; TRBD1 agrees at 7 bases. The CDR3 covers 13 residues. The V gene's germline CDR1 is LNHDA and CDR2 SQIVND (reference sequence). Trimming cost V 11 bases and J 6 bases; bases outside gene matches: 9. This CDR3 is CAGSSGTDEKLFF. The DNA for the CDR3 is TGTGCCGGATCTTCCGGGACAGATGAAAAACTGTTTTTT.

This clonotype was found many times. CDR3 bases: TGTGCCAGCAGTGCAGACGGGAGGACCCAGTACTTC. This gives the protein CASSADGRTQYF. J is TRBJ2-5 and V is TRBV2; a weak D match, TRBD2 (6 bases). The germline gives CDR1 SNHLY, CDR2 FYNNEI. The CDR3 spans 12 residues. Trimming left V 4 bases short and J 7 bases short, with 10 bases between.

This clonotype was counted only a few times. The V gene is TRBV6-2 or TRBV6-3, the J gene TRBJ2-5, with TRBD1 identical over 9 bases. Germline V lookup: CDR1 MNHEY, CDR2 SVGEGT. The CDR3 length is 14 residues. The V gene end was trimmed by 6 bases and the J gene end by 5 bases; junction bases not matched to a gene: 7. The CDR3 DNA sequence: TGTGCCAGCAGATTAACAGGGGGCGCGGAGACCCAGTACTTC. Protein: CASRLTGGAETQYF.

In this sample, this clonotype turned up many times. The rearrangement links TRBV7-8 to TRBJ2-1; TRBD2 matches at 10 bases. V was clipped by 3 bases and J by 4 bases; unmatched bases: 6. This CDR3 is built from 16 residues. The germline CDR1 and CDR2 sequences are SGHVS and FQNEAQ. CDR3 nucleotides: TGTGCCAGCAGCTTTGCGCTAGCGGGGGTATACAATGAGCAGTTCTTC. Amino acid sequence: CASSFALAGVYNEQFF.

This clonotype was counted a few times. The rearrangement joins TRBV27 to TRBJ1-1, with D perhaps TRBD1 (5 bases). The germline V gene has CDR1 MNHEY and CDR2 SMNVEV (reference sequence). Trimming removed 5 bases from V and 1 base from J, with 17 bases in between. The CDR3 covers 16 residues. The CDR3 sequence: CASSPLGGGENTEAFF. In nucleotides, the CDR3 is TGTGCCAGCAGTCCGCTTGGGGGGGGGGAGAACACTGAAGCTTTCTTT.

The count of this clonotype is one. The chain couples TRBV7-2 to TRBJ1-5, with no clear D. This CDR3 spans 17 amino acids. Trimming took 2 bases from V and 9 from J, leaving 23 bases between them. Germline assignment: CDR1 SGHTA and CDR2 FQGNSA. The CDR3 sequence is CASSLSLNYSAVWPQHF. CDR3 nucleotide sequence: TGTGCCAGCAGCTTATCCCTAAATTACAGTGCGGTGTGGCCCCAGCATTTT. The full variable domain, in which reference TRBV7-2 and TRBJ1-5 provide the parts outside the CDR3, is GAGVSQSPSNKVTEKGKDVELRCDPISGHTALYWYRQSLGQGLEFLIYFQGNSAPDKSGLPSDRFSAERTGGSVSTLTIQRTQQEDSAVYLCASSLSLNYSAVWPQHFGDGTRLSIL.

This clonotype was recorded at least ten times. The V and J genes are TRBV9 and TRBJ2-2; TRBD1 matches at 7 bases. The V gene end was trimmed by 5 bases and the J gene end by 7 bases; junction bases not matched to a gene: 5. Germline V gene sequence: CDR1 SGDLS, CDR2 YYNGEE. The CDR3 is 13 amino acids. The CDR3 DNA follows: TGTGCCAGCAGTCCGACAGGGATCGGGGAGCTGTTTTTT. Translated, it gives CASSPTGIGELFF. The full variable domain, with the rest looked up from reference TRBV9 and TRBJ2-2, is DSGVTQTPKHLITATGQRVTLRCSPRSGDLSVYWYQQSLDQGLQFLIQYYNGEERAKGNILERFSAQQFPDLHSELNLSSLELGDSALYFCASSPTGIGELFFGEGSRLTVL.

As regards this clonotype: The likely explanation is a read error, given a far larger clone one base away. J is TRBJ1-4 and V is TRBV12-3 or TRBV12-4; no reliable D call. The end of the DNA aligns better with TRBJ1-5, so the J call may be wrong. This CDR3 is built from 12 residues. The CDR3 region is CASSPGRDTQHF. In nucleotides, the CDR3 is TGTGCCAGCAGTCCCGGGAGGGATACGCAGCATTTT.